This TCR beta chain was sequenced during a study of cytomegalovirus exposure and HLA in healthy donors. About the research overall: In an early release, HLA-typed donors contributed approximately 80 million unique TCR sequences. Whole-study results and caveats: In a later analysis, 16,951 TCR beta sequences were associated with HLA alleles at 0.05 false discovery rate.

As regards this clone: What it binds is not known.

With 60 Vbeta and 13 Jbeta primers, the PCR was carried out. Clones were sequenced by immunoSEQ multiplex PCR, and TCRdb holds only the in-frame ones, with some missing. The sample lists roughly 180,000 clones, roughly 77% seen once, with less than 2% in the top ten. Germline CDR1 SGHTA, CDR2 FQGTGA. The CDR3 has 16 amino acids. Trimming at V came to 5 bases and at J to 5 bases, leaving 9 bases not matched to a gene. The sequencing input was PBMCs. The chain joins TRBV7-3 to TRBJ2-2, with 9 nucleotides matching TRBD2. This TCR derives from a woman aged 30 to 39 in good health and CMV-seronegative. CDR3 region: CASSPPERGVTGELFF. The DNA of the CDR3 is TGTGCCAGCAGCCCCCCAGAGCGGGGGGTTACCGGGGAGCTGTTTTTT.